This T cell receptor (beta chain) comes out of a study of response to subunit inactivated influenza vaccine. Study-level results: The study's authors posited that every seasonal influenza vaccination enlists few new T cells.

V was pared by 8 bases and J by 3 bases, with 10 bases between. Germline CDR1 reads KGHDR; CDR2 reads SFDVKD. This CDR3 spans 13 amino acids. This clonotype has at least ten counts. Its antigen remains unidentified. From the RT-PCR reads, TCRdb called clonotypes with MiXCR, one entry per CDR3 protein. Of 530,000 or so distinct CDR3 sequences listed, approximately 24% are singletons. This specimen consisted of CD4+ T cells sorted from PBMCs, obtained around 5 days after vaccination. The sequence came from a man between 50 and 59 years old who received an inactivated influenza vaccine. The rearrangement links TRBV24-1 to TRBJ2-1; D is uncertain. In DNA form, the CDR3 reads TGTGCCACCATTGCGGACGGCTACAATGAGCAGTTCTTC. Translation: CATIADGYNEQFF.